The next 31 T cell receptor beta chains were all read from a single sample in a study of shared clonotypes between healthy human individuals (dated by TCRdb to the early 2020s). Libraries came from the immunoSEQ multiplex PCR assay. Sourced from immuneACCESS, this table was stored by TCRdb with only in-frame sequences that have V and J called. A share of the clones is absent; for the studies checked, an unresolved V gene accounts for under half, and the remainder has no known explanation. This sample gives roughly 490,000 clones in total; around 80% of them show up just once. The ten largest account for 10% to 15% of the sample. Sequencing used PBMCs. Every receptor here comes from a middle-aged woman in good health. Some clones in this sample may be carry-over from other donors' samples.

Only one count was recorded for this clone. J is TRBJ2-5 and V is TRBV7-9; 8 nucleotides agree with TRBD1. With the DNA end fitting TRBJ2-7 better, the J assignment may be wrong. Germline V lookup: CDR1 SEHNR, CDR2 FQNEAQ (reference sequence). The CDR3 covers 14 residues. The CDR3 loop is CASSLDTGGGEQYF. The CDR3 DNA reads TGTGCCAGCAGCTTAGACACAGGGGGTGGCGAGCAGTACTTC.

This clone was counted once. V usage is TRBV30 and J usage is TRBJ2-4, with 7 positions matching TRBD1. CDR1 is GTSNPN and CDR2 is SVGIG in the germline V gene (reference sequence). Trimming at V came to 3 bases and at J to 1 base, leaving 3 bases not matched to a gene. CDR3 length: 14 amino acids. CDR3: CAWRTTGAKNIQYF. CDR3 coding DNA: TGTGCCTGGAGGACGACAGGGGCCAAAAACATTCAGTACTTC. The complete variable domain, with remaining parts taken from reference TRBV30 and TRBJ2-4, reads SQTIHQWPATLVQPVGSPLSLECTVEGTSNPNLYWYRQAAGRGLQLLFYSVGIGQISSEVPQNLSASRPQDRQFILSSKKLLLSDSGFYLCAWRTTGAKNIQYFGAGTRLSVL.

This chain connects TRBV30 to TRBJ2-7; D not resolved. The length of the CDR3 is 14 residues. Per the germline V gene, CDR1 is GTSNPN and CDR2 is SVGIG (reference sequence). V was pared by 3 bases and J by 2 bases, with 14 bases between. This CDR3 is CAWSFRPVPYEQYF. The CDR3 region has the DNA TGTGCCTGGAGCTTTCGCCCGGTCCCCTACGAGCAGTACTTC.

The chain links TRBV18 to TRBJ1-2, with unresolved D. The germline V gene has CDR1 KGHSH and CDR2 LQKENI. The CDR3 consists of 15 residues. V gave up 5 bases and J gave up 4 bases, with 17 bases separating them. The CDR3 loop reads CASSSETVPPYGYTF. Written as DNA, the CDR3 is TGTGCCAGCTCAAGCGAGACGGTCCCACCCTATGGCTACACCTTC.

This clone was observed once. This sequence joins TRBV2 and TRBJ1-1, with D perhaps TRBD1 (5 bases). With 9 bases removed from V and 1 base from J, the gap between germline ends came to 12 bases. The CDR3 is 13 residues long. In germline, CDR1 is SNHLY, CDR2 FYNNEI. CDR3: CARQELPNTEAFF. DNA for the CDR3: TGTGCCAGACAGGAGCTACCGAACACTGAAGCTTTCTTT.

This sequence joins TRBV18 and TRBJ2-6; 10 bases are a match to TRBD1. CDR3 length equals 17 residues. The trim removed 6 bases at V and 1 base at J, leaving 6 bases unmatched. The germline V gene has CDR1 KGHSH and CDR2 LQKENI. The DNA of the CDR3 is TGTGCCAGCTCCGGAGGACAGGGGGTTTCTGGGGCCAACGTCCTGACTTTC. It translates to CASSGGQGVSGANVLTF. Looking up the rest from reference TRBV18 and TRBJ2-6 gives the full variable domain: NAGVMQNPRHLVRRRGQEARLRCSPMKGHSHVYWYRQLPEEGLKFMVYLQKENIIDESGMPKERFSAEFPKEGPSILRIQQVVRGDSAAYFCASSGGQGVSGANVLTFGAGSRLTVL.

The rearrangement links TRBV29-1 to TRBJ2-1; TRBD1 matches 10 bases. The CDR3 is made up of 14 amino acids. V lost 2 bases to trimming and J lost 3 bases; unmatched junction nucleotides: 1. Germline V gene data show CDR1 as SQVTM and CDR2 as ANQGSEA. CDR3 coding DNA: TGCAGCGTTGAACGGACAGGGGGCTACAATGAGCAGTTCTTC. Residues: CSVERTGGYNEQFF.

The V call is TRBV28, the J call TRBJ2-1, with D unclear. V dropped 2 bases and J dropped 2 bases, with 1 base sitting between them. The CDR3 sequence is 12 residues long. Germline V CDR1 and CDR2: MDHEN, SYDVKM. The CDR3 here is CASSLPYNEQFF. In nucleotides, the CDR3 is TGTGCCAGCAGTTTACCCTACAATGAGCAGTTCTTC.

This chain links TRBV5-6 with TRBJ2-2; 13 bases fit TRBD2. The germline gives CDR1 SGHDT, CDR2 YYEEEE. CDR3 length: 16 amino acids. The V gene end was trimmed by 2 bases and the J gene end by 5 bases; junction bases not matched to a gene: 3. CDR3 nucleotide sequence: TGTGCCAGCAGCTTCGGACTAGCGGGAGCAACCGGGGAGCTGTTTTTT. Its translation: CASSFGLAGATGELFF.

Worth noting for this clone: One base away lies a much larger clone, so this may be a sequencing read error. The chain is built from TRBV7-2 and TRBJ1-2, with D hard to call. The CDR3 extends over 14 amino acids. The V gene's germline CDR1 is SGHTA and CDR2 FQGNSA. CDR3 DNA sequence: TGTGCCAGCAGCTTATATGGGCCGAGGAAGGGCTACGCCTTC. Its translation: CASSLYGPRKGYAF.

The CDR3 sequence is CASSLTGTSGYTSTDTQYF. The CDR3 DNA reads as TGCGCCAGCAGCCTCACGGGGACTAGCGGGTATACTAGCACAGATACGCAGTATTTT. The V and J genes are TRBV5-1 and TRBJ2-3, with 12 nucleotides matching TRBD2. Germline lookup yields CDR1 SGHRS and CDR2 YFSETQ. CDR3 length: 19 amino acids. V was pared by 4 bases and J by 0 bases, with 12 bases of the junction left unmatched.

The chain uses TRBV4-1 and TRBJ1-5, with D possibly TRBD1 on 6 matching bases. V dropped 4 bases and J dropped 4 bases, with 14 bases sitting between them. The germline CDR1 and CDR2 sequences are MGHRA and YSYEKL. This CDR3 has 15 amino acids. CDR3 amino acids: CASSLRDTQNQPQHF. The CDR3, as DNA: TGCGCCAGCAGCCTCCGGGACACACAGAATCAGCCCCAGCATTTT.

The V and J genes are TRBV19 and TRBJ2-4; TRBD2 aligns across 12 bases. Germline V gene data show CDR1 as LNHDA and CDR2 as SQIVND (reference sequence). V was pared by 8 bases and J by 7 bases, with 6 bases of the junction left unmatched. The CDR3 is 14 residues long. CDR3 amino acids: CASSSGRAGNIQYF. DNA of the CDR3: TGTGCCAGTTCTAGCGGGAGGGCCGGGAACATTCAGTACTTC.

This sequence joins TRBV7-2 and TRBJ1-1; D is unclear. This CDR3 region has 16 residues. Per germline, CDR1 SGHTA and CDR2 FQGNSA. V was clipped by 4 bases and J by 8 bases, with 23 bases between them. The CDR3 reads CASSSGRGVGFWEAFF. As DNA, the CDR3 is TGTGCCAGCAGCTCAGGACGGGGAGTGGGGTTCTGGGAAGCTTTCTTT.

CDR3 bases: TGCGCCAGCAGCCCGTTAAGTGGAGGGCTTGGGGGCTACGAGCAGTACTTC. Translation gives CASSPLSGGLGGYEQYF. This sequence joins TRBV5-1 and TRBJ2-7; perhaps TRBD2 as D (6 bases). Per the germline V gene, CDR1 is SGHRS and CDR2 is YFSETQ. The ends were cut back, 4 bases at V and 3 bases at J, with 23 bases in the middle. The CDR3 has 17 residues.

CDR3 amino acids: CASSRTERETQYF. The DNA of the CDR3 is TGCGCCAGCAGTCGAACCGAACGGGAGACCCAGTACTTC. The chain uses TRBV5-1 and TRBJ2-5; no definite D call. Germline V lookup: CDR1 SGHRS, CDR2 YFSETQ. This CDR3 comprises 13 residues. V dropped 5 bases and J dropped 5 bases, with 13 bases sitting between them. Combining the CDR3 with reference TRBV5-1 and TRBJ2-5 gives the whole variable domain KAGVTQTPRYLIKTRGQQVTLSCSPISGHRSVSWYQQTPGQGLQFLFEYFSETQRNKGNFPGRFSGRQFSNSRSEMNVSTLELGDSALYLCASSRTERETQYFGPGTRLLVL.

The chain couples TRBV5-1 to TRBJ2-7; TRBD2 agrees at 8 bases. V lost 4 bases and J lost 6; bases outside the gene matches: 9. Germline V gene lookup returns CDR1 SGHRS and CDR2 YFSETQ. The CDR3 has 14 residues. CDR3 in DNA: TGCGCCAGCAGCCCGGGACTAGATCCCTTCGAGCAGTACTTC. Amino acid sequence: CASSPGLDPFEQYF.

The CDR3 DNA reads as TGTGCCAGTAGTAAACAGCGGGAGAGCTACGAGCAGTACTTC. Translating gives CASSKQRESYEQYF. V gene TRBV19 combines with J gene TRBJ2-7; 8 bases map to TRBD2. The CDR3 totals 14 residues. The ends lost 4 bases at V and 3 bases at J; junction bases unmatched: 5. Germline CDR1 and CDR2: LNHDA and SQIVND (reference sequence).

The CDR3 sequence is CASSLSGLAATGRSHEQFF. In DNA form, the CDR3 reads TGTGCCAGCAGTTTATCTGGACTAGCGGCAACCGGAAGGTCTCATGAGCAGTTCTTC. The rearrangement links TRBV27 to TRBJ2-1, with 10 bases that match TRBD2. The length of the CDR3 is 19 residues. Germline V gene lookup returns CDR1 MNHEY and CDR2 SMNVEV (reference sequence). Trimming at V came to 0 bases and at J to 8 bases, leaving 16 bases not matched to a gene.

This clone was seen more than once but under ten times. CDR3 sequence reads: CASSVMGKETQYF. CDR3 nucleotide sequence: TGCGCCAGCAGCGTCATGGGCAAAGAGACCCAGTACTTC. The chain combines TRBV5-1 with TRBJ2-5; D remains unclear. The V gene's germline CDR1 is SGHRS and CDR2 YFSETQ. Trimming removed 4 bases from V and 3 bases from J, with 10 bases in between. This CDR3 comprises 13 residues.

In DNA form, the CDR3 reads TGCAGCGTTGATGTAGGACAGGGGGGGGAAGCTTTCTTT. Translation gives CSVDVGQGGEAFF. The chain combines TRBV29-1 with TRBJ1-1; 10 nucleotides match TRBD1. The V gene's germline CDR1 is SQVTM and CDR2 ANQGSEA. With 3 bases clipped from V and 8 bases from J, the junction kept 6 bases outside the gene matches. There are 13 residues in the CDR3.

The chain is built from TRBV7-9 and TRBJ2-3; 10 nucleotides align to TRBD2. The CDR3 contains 15 residues. The junction had 10 bases not matched to a gene; V was cut back by 7 bases and J by 6 bases. The germline CDR1 and CDR2 sequences are SEHNR and FQNEAQ (reference sequence). The CDR3 bases are TGTGCCAGCACCCAGACTAGCGGGTCGGGGGATACGCAGTATTTT. Protein: CASTQTSGSGDTQYF.

This sequence joins TRBV2 and TRBJ1-3, with 9 bases aligning to TRBD1. The V gene's germline CDR1 is SNHLY and CDR2 FYNNEI. V was clipped by 6 bases and J by 0 bases; unmatched bases: 9. This CDR3 has 17 residues. The CDR3 loop is CASSQSGTGSSGNTIYF. The CDR3, as DNA: TGTGCCAGCAGCCAATCAGGGACAGGGAGCTCTGGAAACACCATATATTTT.

The genes are TRBV4-1 and TRBJ1-2; no firm D call. CDR1 and CDR2 (germline): MGHRA, YSYEKL. V dropped 3 bases and J dropped 7 bases, with 12 bases sitting between them. The CDR3 runs to 13 residues. The CDR3 DNA reads TGCGCCAGCAGCCACCCAACCACCGGTGGCTACACCTTC. It codes for CASSHPTTGGYTF.

Turning to this clone: A read error may be the cause here, since a much bigger clone is one base away. The same CDR3 also results from other DNA sequences found in this sample. The chain combines TRBV4-1 with TRBJ1-1, with D possibly TRBD1 on 6 matching bases. Germline CDR1 and CDR2: MGHRA and YSYEKL. The CDR3 covers 14 residues. As DNA, the CDR3 is TGCGCTAGCACCCCACGGGGGGCTGGGACTGAAGCTTTCTTT. Protein: CASTPRGAGTEAFF.

The V call is TRBV28, the J call TRBJ2-4, with 8 nucleotides matching TRBD1. The CDR3 sequence is 18 residues long. Germline V gene sequence: CDR1 MDHEN, CDR2 SYDVKM. With V trimmed by 7 bases and J by 6 bases, 20 bases remained unmatched. The CDR3 protein is CASNPIGQGGIGLNIQYF. As DNA, the CDR3 is TGTGCCAGCAACCCTATAGGACAGGGTGGTATTGGTTTAAACATTCAGTACTTC.

The rearrangement joins TRBV5-1 to TRBJ1-2; D is unclear. Germline V CDR1 and CDR2: SGHRS, YFSETQ. This CDR3 comprises 13 residues. Trimming removed 2 bases from V and 7 bases from J, with 12 bases in between. CDR3 bases: TGCGCCAGCAGCTTCGGAGGGATCGGTGGCTACACCTTC. It yields the protein CASSFGGIGGYTF.

This clone appeared a few times. The rearrangement joins TRBV2 to TRBJ1-2; TRBD1 agrees at 7 bases. J was trimmed by 4 bases and V by 6 bases; bases with no gene match: 11. The CDR3 runs 15 residues. The V gene's germline CDR1 is SNHLY and CDR2 FYNNEI. CDR3 sequence: CASSDGTALGYGYTF. The CDR3 region has the DNA TGTGCCAGCAGCGACGGGACAGCTCTGGGCTATGGCTACACCTTC. The whole variable domain, filled in from reference TRBV2 and TRBJ1-2, reads EPEVTQTPSHQVTQMGQEVILRCVPISNHLYFYWYRQILGQKVEFLVSFYNNEISEKSEIFDDQFSVERPDGSNFTLKIRSTKLEDSAMYFCASSDGTALGYGYTFGSGTRLTVV.

CDR3 DNA sequence: TGCGCCAGCAGCTTGGAATCTAGCGGGAGAATGTACAATGAGCAGTTCTTC. It translates to CASSLESSGRMYNEQFF. The genes are TRBV5-1 and TRBJ2-1; 10 bases align to TRBD2. Germline V gene lookup returns CDR1 SGHRS and CDR2 YFSETQ. The CDR3 covers 17 residues. The ends lost 0 bases at V and 4 bases at J; junction bases unmatched: 7.

This clone was recorded only once. The chain couples TRBV7-9 to TRBJ1-1; tentatively, D is TRBD1 (5 bases). Germline loops: CDR1 SEHNR, CDR2 FQNEAQ (reference sequence). This CDR3 has 15 amino acids. V lost 3 bases and J 1 base, leaving 12 bases between the germline ends. Here the CDR3 reads CASSLGQIQNTEAFF. The CDR3 DNA follows: TGTGCCAGCAGCTTGGGGCAGATCCAGAACACTGAAGCTTTCTTT.

The genes are TRBV5-4 and TRBJ2-5; 13 positions match TRBD2. After removal of 7 bases from V and 4 bases from J, the junction contained 1 base not matched to a gene. This CDR3 is built from 13 residues. Germline V gene lookup returns CDR1 SGHNT and CDR2 YYREEE (reference sequence). DNA for the CDR3: TGTGCCAGCGGACTAGCGGGAGTAGAGACCCAGTACTTC. As protein: CASGLAGVETQYF.